Each of the 32 T cell receptor beta chains below was sequenced from the same sample in a study of identical twins. TCRdb analysed the 5' RACE reads with MiXCR anew, one entry per CDR3 protein. The sample shows 1.5 million to 2 million distinct CDR3 sequences, around 29% of them seen only once. The sequenced sample was cord blood. The source is a newborn girl in good health.

V and J are TRBV3-1 and TRBJ2-3; 7 bases line up with TRBD1. The CDR3 contains 16 residues. Germline CDR1 and CDR2: LGHDT and YNNKEL (reference sequence). V lost 0 bases to trimming and J lost 4 bases; unmatched junction nucleotides: 7. The CDR3: CASSQDWGQLADTQYF. CDR3 bases: TGTGCCAGCAGCCAAGATTGGGGACAGCTCGCAGATACGCAGTATTTT.

This clonotype appeared a few times. As DNA, the CDR3 is TGTGCCAGCAGCATTAAGGGGAGCGGGGCGTACAATGAGCAGTTCTTC. Translation: CASSIKGSGAYNEQFF. This chain uses TRBV9 with TRBJ2-1, with TRBD2 identical over 7 bases. V gave up 4 bases and J gave up 4 bases; unmatched junction bases: 11. The CDR3 loop spans 16 amino acids. Germline V CDR1 and CDR2: SGDLS, YYNGEE. Full variable domain (remainder filled in from reference TRBV9 and TRBJ2-1): DSGVTQTPKHLITATGQRVTLRCSPRSGDLSVYWYQQSLDQGLQFLIQYYNGEERAKGNILERFSAQQFPDLHSELNLSSLELGDSALYFCASSIKGSGAYNEQFFGPGTRLTVL.

Turning to this clonotype: The junction departs from germline at one end; a sequencing error may be responsible. The chain is built from TRBV3-1 and TRBJ1-1, with TRBD1 matching over 12 bases. The CDR3 runs 17 residues. Germline lookup yields CDR1 LGHDT and CDR2 YNNKEL (reference sequence). CDR3: CVSSHRDRGRRNTEAFF. DNA of the CDR3: TGTGTCAGCAGCCACCGGGACAGGGGGCGTAGGAACACTGAAGCTTTCTTT. Full variable domain (missing parts from reference TRBV3-1 and TRBJ1-1): DTAVSQTPKYLVTQMGNDKSIKCEQNLGHDTMYWYKQDSKKFLKIMFSYNNKELIINETVPNRFSPKSPDKAHLNLHINSLELGDSAVYFCVSSHRDRGRRNTEAFFGQGTRLTVV.

This clonotype appeared many times. This chain joins TRBV29-1 and TRBJ2-5; 7 nucleotides line up with TRBD2. This CDR3 spans 15 amino acids. Unmatched junction bases numbered 11, after V lost 5 bases and J lost 2 bases. Germline V gene sequence: CDR1 SQVTM, CDR2 ANQGSEA. CDR3 DNA: TGCAGCGTTCCCCCCGGGGACTATCTACAAGAGACCCAGTACTTC. Translated, it gives CSVPPGDYLQETQYF.

The rearrangement links TRBV28 to TRBJ1-2; D gene ambiguous. Germline CDR1 reads MDHEN; CDR2 reads SYDVKM. With 1 base removed from V and 13 bases from J, the gap between germline ends came to 19 bases. The CDR3 length is 14 residues. The CDR3 reads CASSLSGLLSPATF. In DNA form, the CDR3 reads TGTGCCAGCAGTTTATCGGGGTTACTCAGTCCGGCCACCTTC.

The chain uses TRBV12-3 or TRBV12-4 and TRBJ2-1, with 10 bases lining up with TRBD1. This CDR3 comprises 14 residues. Germline trimming cut 8 bases from V and 6 bases from J; bases unmatched to any gene: 7. As DNA, the CDR3 is TGTGCCAGCCTTCGGGACAGGGGCAGCAATGAGCAGTTCTTC. Protein: CASLRDRGSNEQFF.

This clonotype was counted ten times or more. This sequence joins TRBV2 and TRBJ1-2; 9 bases align to TRBD1. The CDR3 covers 13 residues. From germline, CDR1 is SNHLY and CDR2 FYNNEI. Unmatched junction bases numbered 4, after V lost 6 bases and J lost 5 bases. DNA for the CDR3: TGTGCCAGCAGCGTAGGGACAGGGTATGGCTACACCTTC. This codes for CASSVGTGYGYTF.

V usage is TRBV5-1 and J usage is TRBJ2-1; 8 bases line up with TRBD2. The CDR3 is 15 amino acids. CDR1 is SGHRS and CDR2 is YFSETQ in the germline V gene. V trimming: 3 bases; J trimming: 4 bases; junction bases outside the gene matches: 6. The CDR3, as DNA: TGCGCCAGCAGCTCGGGACTAGAGAGGTACAATGAGCAGTTCTTC. Translated, it gives CASSSGLERYNEQFF.

This clonotype appeared a few times. The V call is TRBV12-3 or TRBV12-4, the J call TRBJ1-2; 7 bases fit TRBD1. Trimming cost V 10 bases and J 2 bases; bases outside gene matches: 4. The CDR3 length is 12 residues. CDR3 nucleotide sequence: TGTGCCACCACAGGGGTAAACTATGGCTACACCTTC. This encodes CATTGVNYGYTF.

The chain combines TRBV12-3 or TRBV12-4 with TRBJ2-7; TRBD2 might be the D (5 bases). This CDR3 comprises 14 residues. Trimming removed 6 bases at V and 3 bases at J, with 15 bases between. The CDR3 loop reads CASRLGLDHYEQYF. CDR3 coding DNA: TGTGCCAGCAGACTCGGACTCGATCACTACGAGCAGTACTTC.

This clonotype was observed a few times. The rearrangement uses TRBV5-1 and TRBJ2-1; D might be TRBD2 (6 bases). With 0 bases removed from V and 3 bases from J, the gap between germline ends came to 16 bases. The CDR3 is 17 amino acids. Germline loops: CDR1 SGHRS, CDR2 YFSETQ. CDR3 loop: CASSLVSRDPIYNEQFF. In DNA form, the CDR3 reads TGCGCCAGCAGCTTGGTGTCGCGGGACCCTATCTACAATGAGCAGTTCTTC.

This CDR3 is CASEQLPIAGVNEQYF. The DNA of the CDR3 is TGTGCCAGTGAACAACTACCAATAGCGGGGGTCAATGAGCAGTACTTC. The rearrangement links TRBV11-2 to TRBJ2-5; 9 nucleotides line up with TRBD2. This CDR3 is built from 16 residues. Germline V gene data show CDR1 as SGHAT and CDR2 as FQNNGV. Germline trimming cut 9 bases from V and 11 bases from J; bases unmatched to any gene: 22.

This chain connects TRBV18 to TRBJ2-7; TRBD1 matches at 9 bases. From germline, CDR1 is KGHSH and CDR2 LQKENI. V dropped 0 bases and J dropped 3; count of bases not matched to a gene: 3. The length of the CDR3 is 15 residues. DNA for the CDR3: TGTGCCAGCTCACCACCGGACAGGGGACTCTACGAGCAGTACTTC. Residues: CASSPPDRGLYEQYF.

The rearrangement joins TRBV7-9 to TRBJ2-1; the D gene is possibly TRBD1 (6 bases). The last part of the DNA fits TRBJ2-7 better; the J call may be wrong. The CDR3 has 15 amino acids. Germline CDR1 reads SEHNR; CDR2 reads FQNEAQ (reference sequence). The CDR3: CASSLGRTAYNEQYF. DNA for the CDR3: TGTGCCAGCAGCTTAGGGAGGACAGCCTACAATGAGCAGTACTTC.

This clonotype occurred many times. The chain uses TRBV2 and TRBJ2-1; either TRBD1 or TRBD2 may supply D (5 bases each). Germline V gene sequence: CDR1 SNHLY, CDR2 FYNNEI. The CDR3 is made up of 14 amino acids. Trimming removed 6 bases at V and 6 bases at J, with 15 bases between. CDR3 amino acids: CASSPTRDLNEQFF. The DNA of the CDR3 is TGTGCCAGCAGCCCCACCCGGGACCTCAATGAGCAGTTCTTC.

This clonotype was seen at least ten times. This chain uses TRBV5-1 with TRBJ2-3; weak D call: TRBD2 (5 bases). The CDR3 covers 14 residues. The germline V gene has CDR1 SGHRS and CDR2 YFSETQ. V was trimmed by 4 bases and J by 2 bases, leaving 11 bases between them. Written as DNA, the CDR3 is TGCGCCAGCAGCCGGACTGGGAACACAGATACGCAGTATTTT. Translating it yields CASSRTGNTDTQYF.

Only a few counts were recorded for this clonotype. V usage is TRBV13 and J usage is TRBJ2-3; 9 positions agree with TRBD1. CDR3 length equals 15 residues. Germline V gives CDR1 PRHDT, CDR2 FYEKMQ (reference sequence). With 7 bases clipped from V and 0 bases from J, the junction kept 5 bases outside the gene matches. The CDR3 protein is CASNLQGASTDTQYF. The CDR3 nucleotides are TGTGCCAGCAATTTACAGGGGGCGAGCACAGATACGCAGTATTTT.

In regard to this clonotype: One junction end does not reproduce the germline sequence, and a read error may be involved. The chain's CDR3 is CATSALRVSSYNGQFF. The CDR3 DNA reads as TGTGCCACCAGTGCCCTAAGGGTCAGCTCCTACAATGGGCAGTTCTTC. V gene TRBV24-1 combines with J gene TRBJ2-1; D is unclear. Germline assignment: CDR1 KGHDR and CDR2 SFDVKD. The length of the CDR3 is 16 residues.

The chain joins TRBV5-1 to TRBJ1-2; tentative D call: TRBD1 (5 bases). V was cut by 4 bases and J by 5 bases, with 9 bases left in between. CDR3 size: 12 residues. Looked up from germline, CDR1 is SGHRS and CDR2 is YFSETQ. The chain's CDR3 is CASSGALYGYTF. CDR3 sequence (DNA): TGCGCCAGCAGCGGGGCCCTTTATGGCTACACCTTC.

This clonotype was seen only a few times. The chain combines TRBV3-1 with TRBJ1-2; TRBD1 matches 7 bases. The germline gives CDR1 LGHDT, CDR2 YNNKEL (reference sequence). This CDR3 contains 14 residues. Losses at the gene ends were 3 bases for V and 3 bases for J; bases not matched to a gene: 4. The CDR3 spells CASSHGTVDYGYTF. The CDR3 DNA is TGTGCCAGCAGCCATGGGACAGTGGACTATGGCTACACCTTC.

This clonotype appeared a single time. One junction end disagrees with the germline gene, perhaps due to a read error. The genes are TRBV9 and TRBJ1-2; tentatively, D is TRBD1 (6 bases). The length of the CDR3 is 15 residues. In germline, CDR1 is SGDLS, CDR2 YYNGEE. The CDR3 bases are TGTGCCTGCAGCCAGTCTTGGACAGCTAACTATGGCTACACCTTC. As protein: CACSQSWTANYGYTF.

The chain joins TRBV4-2 to TRBJ2-7; 8 bases align to TRBD2. The CDR3 has 15 amino acids. With 3 bases clipped from V and 4 bases from J, the junction kept 8 bases outside the gene matches. Germline V gene lookup returns CDR1 LGHNA and CDR2 YNFKEQ. Here the CDR3 DNA reads TGTGCCAGCAGCCATGATAGCGGGGAGCTTTACGAGCAGTACTTC. This codes for CASSHDSGELYEQYF.

The chain joins TRBV29-1 to TRBJ2-1, with D unclear. Germline CDR1 is SQVTM and CDR2 is ANQGSEA. This CDR3 has 14 amino acids. Trimming took off 1 base at V and 0 bases at J, with 7 bases between the two ends. CDR3 nucleotide sequence: TGCAGCGTTGAAGGGCTGATCTCCTACAATGAGCAGTTCTTC. It specifies CSVEGLISYNEQFF.

The CDR3 spells CSAHSTGTPYNEQFF. For the CDR3, the DNA is TGCAGTGCTCATTCCACCGGGACTCCCTACAATGAGCAGTTCTTC. The V and J genes are TRBV20-1 and TRBJ2-1; tentative D call: TRBD2 (6 bases). V lost 5 bases and J 2 bases, leaving 16 bases between the germline ends. Germline-derived CDR1 and CDR2 are DFQATT and SNEGSKA (reference sequence). The CDR3 extends over 15 amino acids.

This clonotype came up a few times. This rearrangement joins TRBV25-1 to TRBJ1-5; TRBD1 matches 9 bases. Per the germline V gene, CDR1 is MGHDK and CDR2 is SYGVNS. This CDR3 contains 15 residues. Unmatched junction bases numbered 4, after V lost 1 base and J lost 6 bases. The CDR3 loop is CASSESATGGQPQHF. CDR3 sequence (DNA): TGTGCCAGCAGTGAATCCGCGACAGGGGGTCAGCCCCAGCATTTT.

This clonotype was detected only a few times. The chain recombines TRBV12-3 or TRBV12-4 with TRBJ2-2, with TRBD2 matching 8 bases. This CDR3 is 18 amino acids long. Unmatched junction bases numbered 12, after V lost 4 bases and J lost 2 bases. The CDR3 is CASSSLVLAGLNTGELFF. The CDR3 DNA follows: TGTGCCAGCAGTTCCTTAGTCCTAGCGGGTCTTAACACCGGGGAGCTGTTTTTT.

This chain links TRBV10-3 with TRBJ1-1; TRBD1 agrees at 10 bases. The V segment lost 6 bases and the J segment 6 bases; nucleotides outside the gene matches: 7. This CDR3 is 14 amino acids long. CDR1 and CDR2 (germline): ENHRY, SYGVKD. CDR3 residues: CAISGTGTGAEAFF. The CDR3 coding sequence is TGTGCCATCAGCGGCACCGGGACAGGGGCTGAAGCTTTCTTT.

This clonotype was seen only a few times. The chain combines TRBV2 with TRBJ2-3; D possibly matches TRBD1 or TRBD2 (5 bases each). The CDR3 is 18 amino acids. Germline values: CDR1 SNHLY, CDR2 FYNNEI. The V end was cut by 5 bases, the J end by 1 base, with 22 bases between. The CDR3 here is CASSKRATGTSGTDTQYF. The CDR3 DNA follows: TGTGCCAGCAGTAAGAGGGCCACCGGGACCTCCGGCACAGATACGCAGTATTTT.

The J gene is TRBJ2-1, the V gene TRBV12-3 or TRBV12-4; 14 bases agree with TRBD2. The CDR3 totals 18 residues. V was pared by 5 bases and J by 0 bases, with 6 bases of the junction left unmatched. Here the CDR3 DNA reads TGTGCCAGCAGTGGCGGGACTAGCGGGAGTTCCTCCTACAATGAGCAGTTCTTC. This codes for CASSGGTSGSSSYNEQFF.

V and J are TRBV6-1 and TRBJ1-6, with 8 bases matching TRBD1. Germline V gene data show CDR1 as MNHNS and CDR2 as SASEGT. CDR3 length equals 16 residues. Unmatched junction bases numbered 8, after V lost 7 bases and J lost 3 bases. The CDR3 DNA is TGTGCCAGCATTCAGGACAGGGCCCTCTATAATTCACCCCTCCACTTT. Amino acids: CASIQDRALYNSPLHF.

Details on this clonotype: A clone one base away is much larger, so this may be a read error. The chain has TRBV7-9 and TRBJ2-1, with 7 bases matching TRBD2. The CDR3 has 17 residues. The ends lost 1 base at V and 10 bases at J; junction bases unmatched: 16. Germline V gives CDR1 SEHNR, CDR2 FQNEAQ (reference sequence). The CDR3 region is CASSLGLGSGPSYEQFF. CDR3 in DNA: TGTGCCAGCAGCTTAGGTTTGGGTAGCGGGCCCTCCTACGAGCAGTTCTTC.

This clonotype showed up just a few times. The chain combines TRBV5-1 with TRBJ1-5, with D unresolved. The V gene lost 4 bases and the J gene lost 4 bases, with 9 bases spanning the gap. The CDR3 is 13 residues long. Germline values: CDR1 SGHRS, CDR2 YFSETQ. In DNA, the CDR3 is TGCGCCAGCAGCCCCATAGGGAATCAGCCCCAGCATTTT. This encodes CASSPIGNQPQHF.